The 25 T cell receptor beta chains below come from one sample, sequenced in a study of blood T cell repertoires in COVID-19. The method was immunoSEQ multiplex PCR; TCRdb's version includes in-frame clones alone and lacks a portion of them. Of 200,000 to 250,000 clones listed, just under 90% were seen once; the top ten hold approximately 2.6%. The sample comprised peripheral blood. The receptors originated from a man aged 30 to 45 with COVID-19, enrolled during active disease.

This clone was recorded once. J is TRBJ1-5 and V is TRBV2; 7 nucleotides agree with TRBD1. Germline values: CDR1 SNHLY, CDR2 FYNNEI. The length of the CDR3 is 14 residues. Germline trimming cut 5 bases from V and 3 bases from J; bases unmatched to any gene: 4. This chain's CDR3 is CASSPGTVNQPQHF. DNA for the CDR3: TGTGCCAGCAGTCCCGGGACAGTCAATCAGCCCCAGCATTTT.

The chain employs TRBV9 and TRBJ1-1; 8 bases agree with TRBD1. V lost 5 bases to trimming and J lost 4 bases; unmatched junction nucleotides: 16. This CDR3 has 17 residues. Germline V gene sequence: CDR1 SGDLS, CDR2 YYNGEE. The CDR3 sequence is CASSRFGAGGPSTEAFF. The CDR3 bases are TGTGCCAGCAGTAGGTTCGGGGCAGGGGGCCCCAGCACTGAAGCTTTCTTT.

This chain connects TRBV6-5 to TRBJ1-5; no clear D gene. The germline gives CDR1 MNHEY, CDR2 SVGAGI. V shed 7 bases and J shed 10 bases, with 17 bases lying between them. This CDR3 has 13 residues. CDR3 amino acids: CASMREVSSPQHF. The DNA of the CDR3 is TGTGCCAGCATGCGGGAGGTCAGTTCCCCCCAGCATTTT.

CDR3 nucleotide sequence: TGCAGCTATGCATCGGGGGATCGCGGCAATCAGCCCCAGCATTTT. Translation: CSYASGDRGNQPQHF. The rearrangement joins TRBV29-1 to TRBJ1-5, with D perhaps TRBD1 (5 bases). V was cut by 8 bases and J by 2 bases, with 19 bases left in between. Germline assignment: CDR1 SQVTM and CDR2 ANQGSEA. CDR3 length: 15 residues.

This sequence joins TRBV19 and TRBJ2-3; 7 nucleotides agree with TRBD2. In germline, CDR1 is LNHDA, CDR2 SQIVND (reference sequence). The CDR3 extends over 16 amino acids. With 5 bases clipped from V and 3 bases from J, the junction kept 11 bases outside the gene matches. The CDR3 loop reads CASSAPRGRGTDTQYF. Here the CDR3 DNA reads TGTGCCAGTAGTGCCCCCCGAGGGCGGGGGACAGATACGCAGTATTTT. Full variable domain (rest looked up from reference TRBV19 and TRBJ2-3): DGGITQSPKYLFRKEGQNVTLSCEQNLNHDAMYWYRQDPGQGLRLIYYSQIVNDFQKGDIAEGYSVSREKKESFPLTVTSAQKNPTAFYLCASSAPRGRGTDTQYFGPGTRLTVL.

The chain links TRBV9 to TRBJ2-7; 9 nucleotides line up with TRBD1. Germline CDR1 and CDR2: SGDLS and YYNGEE. Germline trimming cut 0 bases from V and 5 bases from J; bases unmatched to any gene: 6. This CDR3 is 15 amino acids long. The CDR3 DNA is TGTGCCAGCAGCGTAGGGGACAGGGTTTTCAACGAGCAGTACTTC. This gives the protein CASSVGDRVFNEQYF.

This clone has just one count. The sample contains more than one DNA sequence encoding this CDR3. This chain uses TRBV5-1 with TRBJ2-5, with 10 bases fitting TRBD2. J lost 1 base, V lost 4 bases, and 4 bases had no gene match. This CDR3 is 15 amino acids long. Per the germline V gene, CDR1 is SGHRS and CDR2 is YFSETQ. The CDR3 nucleotides read TGCGCCAGCAGCCTGCTAGCGGGAGTCCAAGAGACCCAGTACTTC. Its protein product is CASSLLAGVQETQYF.

This chain joins TRBV3-1 (or the pseudogene TRBV3-2) and TRBJ2-7, with TRBD2 matching 7 bases. The J segment lost 1 base and the V segment lost 3 bases, leaving 3 bases of the junction unmatched. The V gene's germline CDR1 is LGHDT and CDR2 YNNKEL (reference sequence). CDR3 length equals 14 residues. The CDR3 is CASSHGLVSYEQYF. The DNA of the CDR3 is TGTGCCAGCAGCCACGGACTAGTTTCCTACGAGCAGTACTTC.

The V and J genes are TRBV7-9 and TRBJ1-1; 7 nucleotides line up with TRBD1. V lost 5 bases to trimming and J lost 3 bases; unmatched junction nucleotides: 3. Germline CDR1 SEHNR, CDR2 FQNEAQ (reference sequence). CDR3 length: 13 residues. CDR3 residues: CASSAGQDTEAFF. For the CDR3, the DNA is TGTGCCAGCAGCGCAGGACAGGACACTGAAGCTTTCTTT.

The rearrangement uses TRBV19 and TRBJ2-2, with 15 bases matching TRBD2. The ends lost 5 bases at V and 1 base at J; junction bases unmatched: 17. The CDR3 has 22 amino acids. Germline V CDR1 and CDR2: LNHDA, SQIVND (reference sequence). CDR3 residues: CASSRDSPGLAGGPGNTGELFF. Here the CDR3 DNA reads TGTGCCAGTAGTCGCGACAGTCCCGGACTAGCGGGAGGGCCAGGGAACACCGGGGAGCTGTTTTTT.

The chain links TRBV13 to TRBJ1-2, with TRBD1 matching 9 bases. J lost 6 bases, V lost 5 bases, and 7 bases had no gene match. Germline lookup yields CDR1 PRHDT and CDR2 FYEKMQ (reference sequence). The CDR3 runs 14 residues. The CDR3 DNA follows: TGTGCCAGCAGCACCTGGACAGGGGATAATGGCTACACCTTC. Its protein is CASSTWTGDNGYTF.

The chain carries TRBV3-1 (or the pseudogene TRBV3-2) and TRBJ2-2; possibly TRBD1 for D (5 bases). Per germline, CDR1 LGHDT and CDR2 YNNKEL (reference sequence). Trimming left V 4 bases short and J 3 bases short, with 21 bases between. The CDR3 runs to 18 residues. CDR3 DNA: TGTGCCAGCAGCCCACCAAACTACAGGTTAAGGGACACCGGGGAGCTGTTTTTT. This sequence encodes CASSPPNYRLRDTGELFF.

J is TRBJ2-7 and V is TRBV6-1; 7 bases align to TRBD1. This CDR3 contains 14 residues. CDR1 and CDR2 from the germline V gene are MNHNS and SASEGT. V lost 2 bases to trimming and J lost 3 bases; unmatched junction nucleotides: 4. The CDR3 sequence: CASSESGQIYEQYF. CDR3 in DNA: TGTGCCAGCAGTGAATCGGGACAGATCTACGAGCAGTACTTC.

This chain links TRBV7-2 with TRBJ2-3, with D perhaps matching TRBD2 (6 bases). Trimming left V 2 bases short and J 3 bases short, with 21 bases between. The length of the CDR3 is 18 residues. Germline V gene lookup returns CDR1 SGHTA and CDR2 FQGNSA. Here the CDR3 reads CASSLPRFRGSGTDTQYF. The CDR3 DNA reads as TGTGCCAGCAGCTTACCCCGTTTCCGGGGGTCGGGGACAGATACGCAGTATTTT.

The chain joins TRBV19 to TRBJ2-1, with 11 nucleotides matching TRBD2. The CDR3 loop spans 17 amino acids. Germline CDR1 is LNHDA and CDR2 is SQIVND (reference sequence). Germline trimming cut 4 bases from V and 7 bases from J; bases unmatched to any gene: 12. For the CDR3, the DNA is TGTGCCAGTAGTAACGGTGTGCGGGCTAGCGGGAGGAATGAGCAGTTCTTC. This codes for CASSNGVRASGRNEQFF. Together with reference TRBV19 and TRBJ2-1, the CDR3 gives the full variable domain: DGGITQSPKYLFRKEGQNVTLSCEQNLNHDAMYWYRQDPGQGLRLIYYSQIVNDFQKGDIAEGYSVSREKKESFPLTVTSAQKNPTAFYLCASSNGVRASGRNEQFFGPGTRLTVL.

The genes are TRBV21-1 and TRBJ1-2; the table's TRBD1 call for D was not verified on the DNA. TRBV21-1 is deemed a pseudogene. The CDR3 has 16 amino acids. The CDR3 spells CASSNPGQSAGYGYTF. The CDR3 region has the DNA TGTGCCAGCAGCAATCCGGGACAGTCAGCGGGCTATGGCTACACCTTC.

The chain joins TRBV7-3 to TRBJ2-1, with TRBD2 identical over 8 bases. The length of the CDR3 is 15 residues. Trimming cost V 3 bases and J 9 bases; bases outside gene matches: 10. Germline V gene data show CDR1 as SGHTA and CDR2 as FQGTGA. CDR3 in DNA: TGTGCCAGCAGCTTTGGGACTAGAGGGGCTATTGAGCAGTTCTTC. Translated: CASSFGTRGAIEQFF.

This clone was found a few times. This rearrangement joins TRBV20-1 to TRBJ2-7; D uncertain. Germline loops: CDR1 DFQATT, CDR2 SNEGSKA (reference sequence). The length of the CDR3 is 11 residues. Trimming took off 2 bases at V and 4 bases at J, with 6 bases between the two ends. The CDR3 loop is CSARSVYEQYF. CDR3 bases: TGCAGTGCTAGATCGGTTTACGAGCAGTACTTC.

Here the CDR3 reads CASSKTEQGQAFF. CDR3 nucleotide sequence: TGTGCCAGCAGTAAGACCGAACAGGGTCAAGCTTTCTTT. V is TRBV6-2 or TRBV6-3 and J is TRBJ1-1; D perhaps matches TRBD1 (6 bases). CDR3 length equals 13 residues. V lost 5 bases and J 9 bases, leaving 16 bases between the germline ends. Germline CDR1 reads MNHEY; CDR2 reads SVGEGT.

The chain links TRBV10-3 to TRBJ1-2, with D maybe TRBD1 (6 bases). This CDR3 is 14 amino acids long. The ends were cut back, 7 bases at V and 2 bases at J, with 14 bases in the middle. CDR1 and CDR2 from the germline V gene are ENHRY and SYGVKD. CDR3 nucleotides: TGTGCCATCACCCCAGGGGTTCGGAACTATGGCTACACCTTC. Protein: CAITPGVRNYGYTF.

This sequence joins TRBV3-1 (or the pseudogene TRBV3-2) and TRBJ1-3; 9 bases map to TRBD1. Germline CDR1 is LGHDT and CDR2 is YNNKEL (reference sequence). CDR3 length: 17 amino acids. The J segment lost 0 bases and the V segment lost 4 bases, leaving 7 bases of the junction unmatched. The CDR3, as DNA: TGTGCCAGCAGCCTGCGGACAGGGGCGTCCTCTGGAAACACCATATATTTT. It encodes CASSLRTGASSGNTIYF.

This chain connects TRBV19 to TRBJ1-1; 7 bases agree with TRBD1. The J segment lost 4 bases and the V segment lost 6 bases, leaving 5 bases of the junction unmatched. The germline gives CDR1 LNHDA, CDR2 SQIVND (reference sequence). The CDR3 has 13 amino acids. The CDR3 region has the DNA TGTGCCAGTAGGAGGGGGCTTGGCACTGAAGCTTTCTTT. Encoded protein: CASRRGLGTEAFF.

This rearrangement joins TRBV7-9 to TRBJ1-4; D is perhaps TRBD1 (6 bases). The V gene lost 4 bases and the J gene lost 5 bases, with 14 bases spanning the gap. CDR3 length: 15 residues. Germline lookup yields CDR1 SEHNR and CDR2 FQNEAQ (reference sequence). CDR3 in amino acids: CASSSGQKFNEKLFF. Here the CDR3 DNA reads TGTGCCAGCAGCTCCGGACAGAAGTTCAATGAAAAACTGTTTTTT. Complete variable domain (other parts from reference TRBV7-9 and TRBJ1-4): DTGVSQNPRHKITKRGQNVTFRCDPISEHNRLYWYRQTLGQGPEFLTYFQNEAQLEKSRLLSDRFSAERPKGSFSTLEIQRTEQGDSAMYLCASSSGQKFNEKLFFGSGTQLSVL.

The rearrangement uses TRBV19 and TRBJ2-1, with a possible D match to TRBD2 (7 bases). This CDR3 is 15 amino acids long. Per germline, CDR1 LNHDA and CDR2 SQIVND (reference sequence). Deletions cut 7 bases from V and 4 bases from J, with 17 bases between. The CDR3 nucleotides read TGTGCCAGTACCCTGGGGGGGGCGACTTACAATGAGCAGTTCTTC. It is translated as CASTLGGATYNEQFF.

The V and J genes are TRBV6-2 or TRBV6-3 and TRBJ2-7; 8 nucleotides agree with TRBD2. The CDR3 length is 15 residues. Germline V lookup: CDR1 MNHEY, CDR2 SVGEGT. Unmatched junction bases numbered 10, after V lost 5 bases and J lost 4 bases. DNA for the CDR3: TGTGCCAGCAGTAACCCGGGACTAGTAGGGTACGAGCAGTACTTC. Its translation: CASSNPGLVGYEQYF.